Listed below are T cell receptor beta chains from one sample, sequenced in a study of neurological immune-mediated disorders. One entry per CDR3 protein, called by TCRdb with MiXCR from the 5' RACE reads. The repertoire holds roughly 100,000 distinct CDR3 sequences, with 3.5% to 4% as singletons. The sample consisted of PBMCs. The receptor source for this set is a woman younger than 35 with multiple sclerosis. Each CDR3 is given with its conserved first and last residue. The size field is filled for only some rows; it gives once, few, many or a size class.

V gene	clone size	J gene	CDR3 protein
TRBV25-1	many	TRBJ1-2	CASYGQGNYGYTF
TRBV20-1	many	TRBJ1-6	CSASPGTNSPLHF
TRBV7-2	many	TRBJ2-2	CASSSGTLPGELFF
TRBV6-5	many	TRBJ1-2	CASHSGTRPGYTF
TRBV5-1	many	TRBJ1-3	CASSLGIRESSGNTIYF
TRBV12-3/TRBV12-4	many	TRBJ2-3	CASSPSLVTDTQYF
TRBV4-2	many	TRBJ2-2	CASTSVNTGELFF
TRBV6-5	many	TRBJ2-3	CASHSTDTQYF
TRBV15	many	TRBJ1-5	CATSREQITNQPQHF
TRBV6-6	many	TRBJ2-7	CASSYSEATEQYF
TRBV12-5	-	TRBJ1-5	CASGLVDTGIGNQPQHF
TRBV10-3	many	TRBJ1-3	CAIRDRDFSSGNTIYF
TRBV20-1	-	TRBJ1-1	CSAPGQANTEAFF
TRBV25-1	many	TRBJ1-1	CASSPPGRMNTEAFF
TRBV20-1	many	TRBJ2-3	CSARPSGQNTDTQYF
TRBV6-1	few	TRBJ2-3	CASSESQGQSDTQYF
TRBV5-1	many	TRBJ2-1	CASSIRDRGNEQFF
TRBV4-3	many	TRBJ2-1	CASSQVVGDNEQFF
TRBV7-9	many	TRBJ1-2	CASGGQTGYYGYTF
TRBV4-1	many	TRBJ1-2	CASSNEDRSNYGYTF
TRBV5-1	many	TRBJ2-3	CASSLELRGSTDTQYF
TRBV7-2	many	TRBJ1-6	CASRARDRHSSPLHF
TRBV5-5	many	TRBJ2-5	CASSLGGTSQETQYF
TRBV7-8	many	TRBJ2-1	CASREGRGGRNEQFF
TRBV19	-	TRBJ1-1	CASGDSLNTEAFF
TRBV27	many	TRBJ2-7	CASSLSSTGGEQYF
TRBV20-1	many	TRBJ2-5	CSAPRVGGWETQYF
TRBV20-1	many	TRBJ2-3	CSARFQWPSTDTQYF
TRBV7-2	-	TRBJ1-6	CASSRVRGSDSPLHF
TRBV28	many	TRBJ2-1	CASLRASGRNEQFF
TRBV20-1	many	TRBJ2-7	CSASSSLYEQYF
TRBV5-5	many	TRBJ1-1	CASSLRAFMNTEAFF
TRBV11-3	many	TRBJ2-7	CASSAEAHEQYF
TRBV10-3	many	TRBJ2-1	CAISESPLAATGEQFF
TRBV28	few	TRBJ2-1	CDSSNGYYEQFF
TRBV6-1	many	TRBJ1-5	CASSEGSSSNQPQHF
TRBV20-1	many	TRBJ1-5	CSASDPLGPTGQPQHF
TRBV18	few	TRBJ2-1	CASSPLDNEQFF
TRBV6-2/TRBV6-3	many	TRBJ2-3	CASRKSSTDTQYF
TRBV6-5	many	TRBJ1-2	CASRAAGQSNYGYTF
TRBV5-1	many	TRBJ2-7	CASSFQPPPGLAAYEQYF
TRBV7-6	-	TRBJ2-2	CASSKGQGVEAGELFF
TRBV4-2	many	TRBJ2-3	CASSGLAGDTDTQYF